This section outlines one T cell receptor beta chain sequence together with its context. The entry originates in a study of control samples from healthy donors and cancer patients. Assay used: immunoSEQ multiplex PCR; TCRdb lists only in-frame clones, some missing. The table lists around 150,000 clones, 94% of them singletons. V was clipped by 5 bases and J by 3 bases; unmatched bases: 3. The CDR3 runs 13 residues. Germline CDR1 MRHNA, CDR2 SNTAGT. The sample was PBMCs. This rearrangement joins TRBV6-4 to TRBJ1-1; 7 bases line up with TRBD1. The TCR comes from a man between 60 and 75 years old with colorectal cancer. This CDR3 reads CASSPDRDTEAFF. The CDR3 DNA is TGTGCCAGCAGTCCAGACAGGGACACTGAAGCTTTCTTT.